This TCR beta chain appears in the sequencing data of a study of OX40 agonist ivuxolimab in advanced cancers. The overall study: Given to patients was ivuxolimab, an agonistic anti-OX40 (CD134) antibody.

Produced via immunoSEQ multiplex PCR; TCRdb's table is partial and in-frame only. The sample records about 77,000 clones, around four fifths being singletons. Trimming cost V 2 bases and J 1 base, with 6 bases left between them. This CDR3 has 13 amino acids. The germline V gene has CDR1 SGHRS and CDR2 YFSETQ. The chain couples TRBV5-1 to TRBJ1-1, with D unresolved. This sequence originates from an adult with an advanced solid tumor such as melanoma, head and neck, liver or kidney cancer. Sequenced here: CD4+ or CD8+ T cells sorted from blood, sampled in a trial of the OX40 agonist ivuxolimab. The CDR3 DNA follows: TGCGCCAGCAGCTTATTGGGGAACACTGAAGCTTTCTTT. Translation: CASSLLGNTEAFF.